This TCR beta chain was retrieved from a study of response to subunit inactivated influenza vaccine. TCRdb reanalysed the RT-PCR reads using MiXCR and keeps one entry per CDR3 protein. The sample contains roughly 780,000 distinct CDR3 sequences, approximately 18% of which appear only once. CDR1 is SQVTM and CDR2 is ANQGSEA in the germline V gene. V was pared by 4 bases and J by 5 bases, with 14 bases of the junction left unmatched. CDR3 size: 17 residues. The chain carries TRBV29-1 and TRBJ2-5; the match to TRBD2 covers 12 bases. The sequence came from a man aged 45-60 years who received an inactivated influenza vaccine. The specimen was PBMCs from blood, collected 5 days after vaccination. The chain's CDR3 is CSVVIVLAGGIGETQYF. The CDR3 nucleotides are TGCAGCGTTGTTATAGTACTAGCGGGGGGAATCGGGGAGACCCAGTACTTC.